Listed here are 28 T cell receptor beta chains from one sample, sequenced in a study of T cell clonotyping in hematopoietic cell transplantation. The table came from immunoSEQ multiplex PCR; TCRdb's copy has only in-frame clones and leaves some out. The sample comprises tens of thousands of clones, approximately 95% of which are singletons, and around 1.7% rests with the top ten. This sample's time point: recipient sample about 28 days before transplant, after cytoreduction. Here the sequenced sample was peripheral blood mononuclear cells, taken before stem cell transplant. These receptor sequences come from a woman aged 50 to 60 with acute myeloid leukemia. Some clones in this sample may be carry-over from other donors' samples.

The chain employs TRBV7-2 and TRBJ1-2, with D perhaps matching TRBD1 (6 bases). Trimming shortened V by 2 bases and J by 10 bases, and 11 bases separated the two germline ends. Germline CDR1 reads SGHTA; CDR2 reads FQGNSA. The CDR3 runs 12 residues. Here the CDR3 reads CASSLLGQHYTF. The CDR3 nucleotides are TGTGCCAGCAGCTTATTGGGACAACACTACACCTTC. Drawing the rest from reference TRBV7-2 and TRBJ1-2, the complete variable domain is GAGVSQSPSNKVTEKGKDVELRCDPISGHTALYWYRQSLGQGLEFLIYFQGNSAPDKSGLPSDRFSAERTGGSVSTLTIQRTQQEDSAVYLCASSLLGQHYTFGSGTRLTVV.

The chain employs TRBV30 and TRBJ1-5, with D possibly TRBD1 on 5 matching bases. CDR3 length: 16 amino acids. Germline V lookup: CDR1 GTSNPN, CDR2 SVGIG (reference sequence). Trimming stripped 1 base from V and 6 bases from J, with 19 bases between. CDR3 nucleotides: TGTGCCTGGAGTGGGAGGACGGGCAGGGCGAGTCAGCCCCAGCATTTT. This codes for CAWSGRTGRASQPQHF.

The chain links TRBV30 to TRBJ1-4; D not certain. Germline CDR1 is GTSNPN and CDR2 is SVGIG (reference sequence). V lost 0 bases, J lost 4 bases, and 9 bases lay in between. The CDR3 is made up of 14 amino acids. CDR3 nucleotide sequence: TGTGCCTGGAGTGTGGAAAGGATTAATGAAAAACTGTTTTTT. Protein sequence: CAWSVERINEKLFF.

The chain has TRBV4-2 and TRBJ2-6; D gene uncertain. CDR3 size: 15 residues. The ends were cut back, 0 bases at V and 3 bases at J, with 6 bases in the middle. CDR1 and CDR2 from the germline V gene are LGHNA and YNFKEQ. Written as DNA, the CDR3 is TGTGCCAGCAGCCAAGATGGGGTTGGGGCCAACGTCCTGACTTTC. Protein sequence: CASSQDGVGANVLTF.

V usage is TRBV15 and J usage is TRBJ2-3, with D unresolved. The CDR3 consists of 13 residues. Between the trimmed V and J ends, which lost 8 bases and 2 bases, there was a span of 11 bases. CDR1 LNHNV and CDR2 YYDKDF come from the germline V gene (reference sequence). The CDR3 DNA follows: TGTGCCACCCGGCGGTCTTACACAGATACGCAGTATTTT. Translated: CATRRSYTDTQYF.

The CDR3 spells CASSLSGEADTQYF. In nucleotides, the CDR3 is TGTGCCAGCAGCTTATCAGGGGAGGCAGATACGCAGTATTTT. The J gene is TRBJ2-3, the V gene TRBV5-4; the D gene could be TRBD1 or TRBD2 (6 bases each). V gave up 2 bases and J gave up 4 bases, with 11 bases separating them. Germline-derived CDR1 and CDR2 are SGHNT and YYREEE (reference sequence). The CDR3 extends over 14 amino acids.

The V and J genes are TRBV29-1 and TRBJ1-2, with 8 bases lining up with TRBD1. This CDR3 is built from 14 residues. Germline V gene sequence: CDR1 SQVTM, CDR2 ANQGSEA. Trimming removed 5 bases from V and 4 bases from J; junction bases left unmatched: 9. The CDR3 protein is CSVFTGTGSYGYTF. The CDR3, as DNA: TGCAGCGTTTTCACCGGGACAGGATCCTATGGCTACACCTTC. Full variable domain (missing parts from reference TRBV29-1 and TRBJ1-2): SAVISQKPSRDICQRGTSLTIQCQVDSQVTMMFWYRQQPGQSLTLIATANQGSEATYESGFVIDKFPISRPNLTFSTLTVSNMSPEDSSIYLCSVFTGTGSYGYTFGSGTRLTVV.

The V gene is TRBV6-6, the J gene TRBJ2-5, with TRBD2 matching over 10 bases. The CDR3 totals 12 residues. The germline gives CDR1 MNHNY, CDR2 SVGAGI (reference sequence). Germline trimming cut 6 bases from V and 8 bases from J; bases unmatched to any gene: 3. The CDR3 region is CASRLAGNTQYF. CDR3 nucleotide sequence: TGTGCCAGCAGACTAGCGGGGAACACCCAGTACTTC.

The chain couples TRBV2 to TRBJ2-7; 11 nucleotides line up with TRBD2. Germline V lookup: CDR1 SNHLY, CDR2 FYNNEI. Trimming cost V 2 bases and J 6 bases; bases outside gene matches: 3. This CDR3 comprises 14 residues. The CDR3 is CASSEILAGAEQYF. In nucleotides, the CDR3 is TGTGCCAGCAGTGAAATACTAGCGGGAGCCGAGCAGTACTTC.

The V and J genes are TRBV10-1 and TRBJ2-7; 9 bases are a match to TRBD1. The CDR3 has 14 amino acids. Germline assignment: CDR1 WNHNN and CDR2 SYGVQD (reference sequence). V gave up 6 bases and J gave up 2 bases; unmatched junction bases: 5. The CDR3 bases are TGCGCCAGCAGCCGAGACAGGGGGGCCTACGAGCAGTACTTC. This codes for CASSRDRGAYEQYF.

This chain links TRBV7-8 with TRBJ1-2, with TRBD1 matching over 7 bases. After removal of 2 bases from V and 8 bases from J, the junction contained 11 bases not matched to a gene. The CDR3 consists of 15 residues. Looked up from germline, CDR1 is SGHVS and CDR2 is FQNEAQ. In DNA form, the CDR3 reads TGTGCCAGCAGCTTAATCGATCTACAGGGGAAGGGCTACACCTTC. Translation gives CASSLIDLQGKGYTF.

This clone was observed a single time. The rearrangement joins TRBV2 to TRBJ1-1; a possible D gene is TRBD1 (6 bases). Germline V gives CDR1 SNHLY, CDR2 FYNNEI. Trimming shortened V by 5 bases and J by 5 bases, and 15 bases separated the two germline ends. This CDR3 spans 14 amino acids. As DNA, the CDR3 is TGTGCCAGCAGTCTATCCGGGGGCGGGACTGAAGCTTTCTTT. Translation gives CASSLSGGGTEAFF.

The chain recombines TRBV2 with TRBJ2-3, with a tentative D call TRBD2 (5 bases). Germline CDR1 is SNHLY and CDR2 is FYNNEI. Trimming took off 7 bases at V and 0 bases at J, with 8 bases between the two ends. The CDR3 loop spans 13 amino acids. CDR3 amino acids: CASNGESTDTQYF. In DNA form, the CDR3 reads TGTGCCAGCAACGGGGAGAGCACAGATACGCAGTATTTT.

This chain connects TRBV6-5 to TRBJ2-7; perhaps TRBD1 as D (6 bases). This CDR3 is built from 13 residues. With 2 bases removed from V and 4 bases from J, the gap between germline ends came to 9 bases. Germline values: CDR1 MNHEY, CDR2 SVGAGI. Here the CDR3 DNA reads TGTGCCAGCAGTTACGGGGACAAGTACGAGCAGTACTTC. Its translation is CASSYGDKYEQYF.

The genes are TRBV14 and TRBJ2-7, with D unclear. The CDR3 has 12 residues. V was pared by 4 bases and J by 6 bases, with 10 bases between. Per the germline V gene, CDR1 is SGHDN and CDR2 is FVKESK. CDR3 region: CASSLVSGEQYF. CDR3 nucleotides: TGTGCCAGCAGCCTCGTTTCGGGCGAGCAGTACTTC.

V gene TRBV18 combines with J gene TRBJ2-7; 9 positions match TRBD1. This CDR3 is 14 amino acids long. After removal of 4 bases from V and 5 bases from J, the junction contained 6 bases not matched to a gene. Germline V gene lookup returns CDR1 KGHSH and CDR2 LQKENI. CDR3 residues: CASSLGDRADEQYF. Here the CDR3 DNA reads TGTGCCAGCTCACTCGGGGACAGGGCCGACGAGCAGTACTTC.

The chain combines TRBV19 with TRBJ2-7; 9 nucleotides align to TRBD2. With V trimmed by 2 bases and J by 6 bases, 8 bases remained unmatched. Germline CDR1 and CDR2: LNHDA and SQIVND (reference sequence). The CDR3 is made up of 15 amino acids. In DNA form, the CDR3 reads TGTGCCAGTAGTATACTTAGCGGGAGAGGTTTCGAGCAGTACTTC. Its translation is CASSILSGRGFEQYF. Drawing the rest from reference TRBV19 and TRBJ2-7, the complete variable domain is DGGITQSPKYLFRKEGQNVTLSCEQNLNHDAMYWYRQDPGQGLRLIYYSQIVNDFQKGDIAEGYSVSREKKESFPLTVTSAQKNPTAFYLCASSILSGRGFEQYFGPGTRLTVT.

The chain couples TRBV7-9 to TRBJ2-7, with a tentative D call TRBD1 (5 bases). Germline V lookup: CDR1 SEHNR, CDR2 FQNEAQ (reference sequence). There are 13 residues in the CDR3. V gave up 3 bases and J gave up 6 bases, with 12 bases separating them. The CDR3 loop reads CASSFEQGREQYF. In DNA form, the CDR3 reads TGTGCCAGCAGCTTCGAGCAGGGCCGCGAGCAGTACTTC.

CDR3 region: CATRDRGNQPQHF. CDR3 DNA: TGTGCCACCAGGGACAGGGGGAACCAGCCCCAGCATTTT. V is TRBV19 and J is TRBJ1-5; 11 bases match TRBD1. The germline V gene encodes CDR1 LNHDA and CDR2 SQIVND (reference sequence). Losses at the gene ends were 10 bases for V and 7 bases for J; bases not matched to a gene: 6. This CDR3 is 13 amino acids long.

The J gene is TRBJ1-6, the V gene TRBV5-1; D unclear. In germline, CDR1 is SGHRS, CDR2 YFSETQ. Trimming left V 0 bases short and J 0 bases short, with 7 bases between. The CDR3 length is 16 residues. The CDR3 loop reads CASSLVDSSYNSPLHF. The CDR3 DNA sequence: TGCGCCAGCAGCTTGGTCGATAGCTCCTATAATTCACCCCTCCACTTT.

The chain recombines TRBV7-9 with TRBJ1-5; 7 positions match TRBD1. The germline V gene has CDR1 SEHNR and CDR2 FQNEAQ (reference sequence). With 2 bases clipped from V and 3 bases from J, the junction kept 4 bases outside the gene matches. The CDR3 runs to 15 residues. This CDR3 is CASSLTGQHNQPQHF. DNA of the CDR3: TGTGCCAGCAGCTTAACGGGACAGCACAATCAGCCCCAGCATTTT.

J is TRBJ1-4 and V is TRBV6-1, with TRBD1 identical over 8 bases. The CDR3 length is 13 residues. The germline CDR1 and CDR2 sequences are MNHNS and SASEGT. Trimming cost V 6 bases and J 10 bases; bases outside gene matches: 7. The CDR3 nucleotides are TGTGCCAGCAGCGAGGACAGGGAAGGAAAACTGTTTTTT. Amino acids: CASSEDREGKLFF.

The gene calls are TRBV11-3 and TRBJ2-2; TRBD1 matches 7 bases. The CDR3 consists of 16 residues. V shed 1 base and J 0 bases; nucleotides not matched to a gene: 2. Germline V gives CDR1 SGHNT, CDR2 YENEEA. The CDR3: CASSLAGGPNTGELFF. The CDR3 nucleotides are TGTGCCAGCAGCTTAGCAGGGGGACCGAACACCGGGGAGCTGTTTTTT. The full variable domain, with the rest looked up from reference TRBV11-3 and TRBJ2-2, is EAGVVQSPRYKIIEKKQPVAFWCNPISGHNTLYWYLQNLGQGPELLIRYENEEAVDDSQLPKDRFSAERLKGVDSTLKIQPAELGDSAVYLCASSLAGGPNTGELFFGEGSRLTVL.

The V and J genes are TRBV7-2 and TRBJ2-7, with D possibly matching TRBD1 (6 bases). V lost 0 bases and J lost 2, with 11 bases in between. CDR1 is SGHTA and CDR2 is FQGNSA in the germline V gene. This CDR3 contains 15 residues. The chain's CDR3 is CASSLAGQGTYEQYF. CDR3 sequence (DNA): TGTGCCAGCAGCTTAGCGGGTCAGGGGACCTACGAGCAGTACTTC. Full variable domain (outside the CDR3, taken from reference TRBV7-2 and TRBJ2-7): GAGVSQSPSNKVTEKGKDVELRCDPISGHTALYWYRQSLGQGLEFLIYFQGNSAPDKSGLPSDRFSAERTGGSVSTLTIQRTQQEDSAVYLCASSLAGQGTYEQYFGPGTRLTVT.

V gene TRBV6-1 combines with J gene TRBJ2-3, with TRBD1 identical over 7 bases. CDR1 is MNHNS, CDR2 SASEGT, per germline. CDR3 length: 15 amino acids. Germline trimming cut 2 bases from V and 2 bases from J; bases unmatched to any gene: 4. The chain's CDR3 is CASSEYRGVTDTQYF. As DNA, the CDR3 is TGTGCCAGCAGTGAATACAGGGGAGTCACAGATACGCAGTATTTT.

The gene calls are TRBV27 and TRBJ2-6; TRBD1 aligns across 10 bases. Trimming at V came to 5 bases and at J to 0 bases, leaving 4 bases not matched to a gene. In germline, CDR1 is MNHEY, CDR2 SMNVEV (reference sequence). The CDR3 extends over 17 amino acids. CDR3: CASSAGTGVSGANVLTF. DNA for the CDR3: TGTGCCAGCAGTGCCGGGACAGGGGTCTCTGGGGCCAACGTCCTGACTTTC.

The genes are TRBV10-3 and TRBJ2-3, with a possible D match to TRBD1 (7 bases). The CDR3 loop spans 12 amino acids. V was shortened by 3 bases and J by 8 bases, with 9 bases between the two germline ends. Germline CDR1 is ENHRY and CDR2 is SYGVKD. The CDR3 sequence: CAISDQGGTQYF. The CDR3 bases are TGTGCCATCAGTGATCAGGGGGGTACGCAGTATTTT.

The rearrangement joins TRBV28 to TRBJ2-7; TRBD2 matches at 7 bases. The CDR3 runs to 15 residues. V shed 2 bases, J shed 5 bases, and the junction held 9 bases outside the gene matches. CDR1 and CDR2 from the germline V gene are MDHEN and SYDVKM. CDR3 bases: TGTGCCAGCAGTTTAGCGTTGGCGGGAGACAACGAGCAGTACTTC. It yields the protein CASSLALAGDNEQYF.